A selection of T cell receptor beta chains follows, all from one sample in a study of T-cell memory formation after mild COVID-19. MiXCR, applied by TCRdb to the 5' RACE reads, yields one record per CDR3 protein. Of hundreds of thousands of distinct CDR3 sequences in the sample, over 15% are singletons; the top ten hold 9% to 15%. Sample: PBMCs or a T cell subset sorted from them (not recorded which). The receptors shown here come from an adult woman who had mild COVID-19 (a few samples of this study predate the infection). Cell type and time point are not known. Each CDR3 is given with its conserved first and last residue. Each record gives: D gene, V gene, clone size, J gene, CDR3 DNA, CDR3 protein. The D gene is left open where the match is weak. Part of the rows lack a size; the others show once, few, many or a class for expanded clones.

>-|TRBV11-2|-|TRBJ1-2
TGTGCCAGCAGCTTAGAGGGGGCAGTAACCAATGGCTACACCTTC
CASSLEGAVTNGYTF
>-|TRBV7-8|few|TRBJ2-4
TGTGCCAGCAGCTTAGGGGGCATTCAGTACTTC
CASSLGGIQYF
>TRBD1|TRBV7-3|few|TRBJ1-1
TGTGCCAGCAGCGGGGACAGTGCCGGATCCACTGAAGCTTTCTTT
CASSGDSAGSTEAFF
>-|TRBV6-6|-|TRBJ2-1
TGTGCCAGCAGTTACTCGATTGGAGGGGTTGGCAATGAGCAGTTCTTC
CASSYSIGGVGNEQFF
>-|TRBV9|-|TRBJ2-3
TGTGCCAGCAGCGTAGATCGACGGGGGGATACGCAGTATTTT
CASSVDRRGDTQYF
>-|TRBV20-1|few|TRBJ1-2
TGCAGTGCTACACACGGGACGTCCACGGTCTATGGCTACACCTTC
CSATHGTSTVYGYTF
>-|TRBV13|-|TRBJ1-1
TGTGCCAGCAGCTTTCGGGTGGCGAACACTGAAGCTTTCTTT
CASSFRVANTEAFF
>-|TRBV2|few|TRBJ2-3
TGTGCCAGCAGTGACAGGTCGAGCACAGATACGCAGTATTTT
CASSDRSSTDTQYF
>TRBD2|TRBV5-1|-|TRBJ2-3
TGCGCCAGCGGCGGGGGGGCATACCGCACAGATACGCAGTATTTT
CASGGGAYRTDTQYF
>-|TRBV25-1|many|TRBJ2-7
TGTGCCAGCACCCTCACTGGCGAGCAGTACTTC
CASTLTGEQYF